What follows is one T cell receptor beta chain and its context. Clones were read by immunoSEQ multiplex PCR, and TCRdb kept only the in-frame ones, dropping some. Here the sample spans some 90,000 clones, about 81% being singletons. The entry originates in a study of glioma-infiltrating T cells after dendritic cell vaccination. This CDR3 is 13 amino acids long. CDR1 is SGDLS, CDR2 YYNGEE, per germline. The V gene lost 0 bases and the J gene lost 0 bases, with 4 bases spanning the gap. The time point: after dendritic cell vaccination, including at tumor progression/relapse. PBMC sampling occurred before vaccination, two weeks after the third dose, and at progression.

The TCR was taken from a human donor with glioblastoma. The gene calls are TRBV9 and TRBJ2-7; no reliable D call. The sequences come from blood, collected after dendritic cell vaccination. The CDR3: CASSVDSSYEQYF. DNA of the CDR3: TGTGCCAGCAGCGTAGACAGCTCCTACGAGCAGTACTTC.